The text below deals with one T cell receptor (beta chain). Its antigen is not identified. Assay used: immunoSEQ multiplex PCR; TCRdb lists only in-frame clones, some missing. The table includes some 70,000 clones, about 92% detected once. These data belong to a study of T cell clones after liver transplantation. Study-level findings and limits: The donor-reactive repertoire was only partly measurable in two subjects, lacking donor cells.

This receptor was identified in a human donor who received a liver transplant. Sample: CD4+ T cells from blood, taken before liver transplant.

Here the CDR3 DNA reads TGTGCCACCAGCAGAGACGGGGAGGGGACCTCTGAAGCTTTCTTT. Residues: CATSRDGEGTSEAFF. The chain is built from TRBV15 and TRBJ1-1, with D possibly matching TRBD1 (5 bases). This CDR3 is 15 amino acids long. V gave up 0 bases and J gave up 6 bases, with 14 bases separating them. Germline V gene data show CDR1 as LNHNV and CDR2 as YYDKDF (reference sequence).